The clone carrying this T cell receptor beta chain has a count of ten or more. Unique molecular identifier tags were affixed to discrete cDNA molecules. TCRdb re-derived calls from the 5' RACE reads in MiXCR, one entry per CDR3 protein. The sample shows 75,000 to 90,000 distinct CDR3 sequences, 10% to 15% of them seen only once. The CDR3 is made up of 15 amino acids. The V and J ends lost 7 bases and 0 bases respectively, with 13 bases between them. Germline assignment: CDR1 MNHEY and CDR2 SVGEGT. This entry belongs to a study of early T cells in non-severe SARS-CoV-2 infection. What was sequenced was whole blood. The V gene is TRBV6-2 or TRBV6-3, the J gene TRBJ2-1; no definite D call. This sequence was found in an adult who was a healthcare worker with PCR-confirmed SARS-CoV-2 infection or an uninfected control (not recorded which). CDR3 protein: CASTPSDSSYNEQFF. The CDR3 DNA is TGTGCCAGCACCCCATCGGATAGCTCCTACAATGAGCAGTTCTTC.